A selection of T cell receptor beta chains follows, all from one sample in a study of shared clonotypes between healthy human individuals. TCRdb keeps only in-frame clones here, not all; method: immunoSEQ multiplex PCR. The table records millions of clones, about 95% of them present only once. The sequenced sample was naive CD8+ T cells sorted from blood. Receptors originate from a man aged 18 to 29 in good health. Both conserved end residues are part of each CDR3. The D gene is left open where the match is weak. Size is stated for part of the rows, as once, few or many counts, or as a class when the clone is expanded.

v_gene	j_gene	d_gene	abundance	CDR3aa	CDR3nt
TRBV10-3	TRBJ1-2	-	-	CAIGLLAGGNYGYTF	TGTGCCATCGGCTTACTGGCGGGCGGGAACTATGGCTACACCTTC
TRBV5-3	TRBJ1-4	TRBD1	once	CAKTGTDNEKLFF	TGTGCCAAGACCGGGACAGATAATGAAAAACTGTTTTTT
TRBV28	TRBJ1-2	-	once	CASSPSKTGFRNYGYTF	TGTGCCAGCAGTCCCTCAAAAACAGGGTTTCGGAACTATGGCTACACCTTC
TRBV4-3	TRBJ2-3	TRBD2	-	CASSQGPLAGDTQYF	TGCGCCAGCAGCCAAGGTCCCCTAGCGGGAGATACGCAGTATTTT
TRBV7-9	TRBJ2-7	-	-	CASSWGGAEGYEQYF	TGTGCCAGCAGCTGGGGGGGCGCCGAGGGCTACGAGCAGTACTTC
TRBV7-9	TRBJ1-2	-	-	CASSHEGDGYTF	TGTGCCAGCAGCCACGAGGGAGATGGCTACACCTTC
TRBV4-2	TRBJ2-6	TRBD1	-	CASSQDLLTGVPGANVLTF	TGTGCCAGCAGCCAAGACCTCTTGACAGGGGTTCCTGGGGCCAACGTCCTGACTTTC
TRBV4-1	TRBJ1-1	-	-	CASSQDSRVGEAFF	TGCGCCAGCAGCCAAGATTCCAGGGTGGGTGAAGCTTTCTTT
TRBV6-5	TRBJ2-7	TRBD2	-	CASSQGTSGRYEQYF	TGTGCCAGCAGCCAAGGGACTAGCGGGAGGTACGAGCAGTACTTC
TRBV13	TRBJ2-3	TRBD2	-	CASTGEAGGGLSDTQYF	TGTGCCAGCACCGGTGAGGCGGGGGGCGGTCTGTCAGATACGCAGTATTTT
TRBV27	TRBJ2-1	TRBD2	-	CASSSLGLAGDGNEQFF	TGTGCCAGCAGTTCTTTAGGGCTAGCGGGCGACGGCAATGAGCAGTTCTTC
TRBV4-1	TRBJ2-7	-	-	CASSPGLASSYEQYF	TGCGCCAGCAGCCCCGGACTGGCGAGCTCCTACGAGCAGTACTTC
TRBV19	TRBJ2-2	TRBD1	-	CATMIQGASTGELFF	TGTGCCACTATGATACAGGGGGCGAGCACCGGGGAGCTGTTTTTT
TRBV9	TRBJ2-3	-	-	CASSVVGGTDTQYF	TGTGCCAGCAGCGTAGTCGGGGGCACAGATACGCAGTATTTT
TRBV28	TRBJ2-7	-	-	CASSFPGEQYF	TGTGCCAGCAGTTTCCCGGGCGAGCAGTACTTC
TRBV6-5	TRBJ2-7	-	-	CASSYSSKNSYEQYF	TGTGCCAGCAGTTACTCGAGTAAGAACTCCTACGAGCAGTACTTC
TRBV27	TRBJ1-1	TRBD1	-	CASSWTGNTEAFF	TGTGCCAGCAGTTGGACAGGAAACACTGAAGCTTTCTTT
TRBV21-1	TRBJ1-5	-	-	CARRDGSLSNQPQHF	TGTGCCAGGAGGGACGGATCCTTAAGCAATCAGCCCCAGCATTTT
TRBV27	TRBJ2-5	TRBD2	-	CASSLLTSGSGSGTQYF	TGTGCCAGCAGTTTATTGACTAGCGGGAGTGGAAGTGGGACCCAGTACTTC
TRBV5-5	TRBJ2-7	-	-	CASTPGSTYEQYF	TGTGCCAGCACACCCGGGTCAACCTACGAGCAGTACTTC
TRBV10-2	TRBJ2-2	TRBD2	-	CASSDLIGLAGDRELFF	TGCGCCAGCAGTGATTTGATAGGACTAGCGGGAGATAGGGAGCTGTTTTTT
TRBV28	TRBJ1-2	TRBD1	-	CASRIQGDNGYTF	TGTGCCAGCAGAATACAGGGGGACAATGGCTACACCTTC
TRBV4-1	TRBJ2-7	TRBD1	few	CASSQEGQGAYEQYF	TGCGCCAGCAGCCAAGAAGGACAGGGGGCTTACGAGCAGTACTTC
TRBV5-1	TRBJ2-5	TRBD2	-	CASSLALGEGLQETQYF	TGCGCCAGCAGCTTGGCCTTAGGGGAGGGATTACAAGAGACCCAGTACTTC
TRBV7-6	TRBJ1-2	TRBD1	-	CASSSRQGTNYGYTF	TGTGCCAGCAGCTCACGACAGGGCACTAACTATGGCTACACCTTC
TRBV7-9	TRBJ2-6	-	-	CAAHSGANVLTF	TGTGCCGCGCACTCTGGGGCCAACGTCCTGACTTTC
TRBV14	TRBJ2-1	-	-	CASSPGRGVFNEQFF	TGTGCCAGCAGTCCGGGACGTGGGGTGTTCAATGAGCAGTTCTTC
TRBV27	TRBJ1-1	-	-	CASSLISVQGLVNTEAFF	TGTGCCAGCAGTTTAATAAGCGTCCAGGGCTTAGTGAACACTGAAGCTTTCTTT
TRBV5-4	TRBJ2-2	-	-	CASSLVDTGELFF	TGTGCCAGCAGCTTGGTTGACACCGGGGAGCTGTTTTTT
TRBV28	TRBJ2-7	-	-	CASSFVESYEQYF	TGTGCCAGCAGTTTCGTAGAATCCTACGAGCAGTACTTC
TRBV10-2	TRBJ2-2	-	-	CASSVLDTGELFF	TGCGCCAGCAGTGTGCTAGACACCGGGGAGCTGTTTTTT